There are a few counts of the clone carrying this T cell receptor beta chain. These data are taken from a study of blood T cell repertoires in COVID-19. The CDR3 has 14 residues. J gave up 6 bases and V 1 base, and 4 bases lay outside the gene matches. Germline CDR1 is SGHTA and CDR2 is FQGNSA. Some clones are missing from TCRdb's copy, which holds only in-frame ones; the method was immunoSEQ multiplex PCR. The sample comprises 300,000 or so clones, approximately 82% of which are singletons, and about 1.2% rests with the top ten. The sequenced sample consisted of peripheral blood. The receptor was derived from a woman aged 45-60 years with acute or convalescent COVID-19. The J gene is TRBJ1-2, the V gene TRBV7-2; 8 bases align to TRBD1. CDR3 nucleotides: TGTGCCAGCAGCTTAGGTCAGGGGGCGAATGGCTACACCTTC. The encoded protein is CASSLGQGANGYTF.